This T cell receptor (beta chain) was sequenced for a study of cytomegalovirus exposure and HLA in healthy donors. Amplification used 60 Vbeta primers and 13 Jbeta primers. Assay used: immunoSEQ multiplex PCR; TCRdb lists only in-frame clones, some missing. The repertoire holds approximately 150,000 clones, with 84% as singletons. Study findings and constraints: HLA-A and HLA-B allele assignments for most subjects were reportedly predicted accurately using TCR beta sequences.

V was pared by 1 base and J by 6 bases, with 15 bases between. Germline CDR1 and CDR2: LNHNV and YYDKDF (reference sequence). The CDR3 runs to 15 residues. This clone was recorded once. Its antigen is unknown. Sequenced: PBMCs. The V call is TRBV15, the J call TRBJ1-1; no firm D call. The receptor was derived from a girl between 10 and 17 years old in good health and CMV-seropositive. The CDR3 nucleotides read TGTGCCACCAGCAGAGGAGGGTTTCCAGTGGCTGAAGCTTTCTTT. This codes for CATSRGGFPVAEAFF. Using reference TRBV15 and TRBJ1-1 for the parts outside the CDR3, the full variable domain is DAMVIQNPRYQVTQFGKPVTLSCSQTLNHNVMYWYQQKSSQAPKLLFHYYDKDFNNEADTPDNFQSRRPNTSFCFLDIRSPGLGDTAMYLCATSRGGFPVAEAFFGQGTRLTVV.